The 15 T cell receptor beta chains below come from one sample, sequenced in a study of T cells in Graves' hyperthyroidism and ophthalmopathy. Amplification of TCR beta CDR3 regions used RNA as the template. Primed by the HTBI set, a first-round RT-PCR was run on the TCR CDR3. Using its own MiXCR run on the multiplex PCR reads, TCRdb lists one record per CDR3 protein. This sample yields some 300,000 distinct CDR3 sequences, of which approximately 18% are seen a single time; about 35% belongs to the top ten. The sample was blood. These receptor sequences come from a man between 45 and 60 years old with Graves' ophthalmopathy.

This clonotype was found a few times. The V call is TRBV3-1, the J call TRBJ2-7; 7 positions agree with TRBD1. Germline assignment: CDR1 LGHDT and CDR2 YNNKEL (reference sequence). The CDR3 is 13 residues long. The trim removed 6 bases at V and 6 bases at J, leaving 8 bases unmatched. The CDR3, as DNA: TGTGCCAGCAGACAGGGGTCAAGTGGCGAGCAGTACTTC. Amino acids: CASRQGSSGEQYF.

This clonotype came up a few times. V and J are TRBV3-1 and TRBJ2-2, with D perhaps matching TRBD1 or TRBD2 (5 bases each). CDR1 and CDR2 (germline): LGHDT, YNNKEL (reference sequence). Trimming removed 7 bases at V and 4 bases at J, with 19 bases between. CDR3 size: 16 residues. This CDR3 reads CASTGGTAGITGELFF. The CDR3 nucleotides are TGTGCCAGCACCGGAGGCACCGCAGGGATCACCGGGGAGCTGTTTTTT.

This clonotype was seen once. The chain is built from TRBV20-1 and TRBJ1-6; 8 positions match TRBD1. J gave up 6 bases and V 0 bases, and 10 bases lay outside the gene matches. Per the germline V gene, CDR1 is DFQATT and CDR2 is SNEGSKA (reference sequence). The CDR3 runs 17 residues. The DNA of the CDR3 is TGCAGTGCTAGAGAAGCGGCAGGGGGCTTCGGTAATTCACCCCTCCACTTT. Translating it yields CSAREAAGGFGNSPLHF.

The CDR3 sequence: CSARTDGQDVEQYF. The DNA for the CDR3 is TGCAGTGCTAGAACAGATGGACAGGATGTCGAGCAGTACTTC. V and J are TRBV20-1 and TRBJ2-7; TRBD1 matches 7 bases. Germline V gene sequence: CDR1 DFQATT, CDR2 SNEGSKA (reference sequence). V lost 2 bases to trimming and J lost 6 bases; unmatched junction nucleotides: 10. The CDR3 is 14 amino acids.

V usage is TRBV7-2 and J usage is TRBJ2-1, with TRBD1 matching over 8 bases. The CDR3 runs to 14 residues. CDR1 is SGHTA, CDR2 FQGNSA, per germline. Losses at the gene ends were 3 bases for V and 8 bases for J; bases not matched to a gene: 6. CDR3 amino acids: CASSLLDRAHEQFF. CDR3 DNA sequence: TGTGCCAGCAGCTTGCTGGACAGGGCCCATGAGCAGTTCTTC.

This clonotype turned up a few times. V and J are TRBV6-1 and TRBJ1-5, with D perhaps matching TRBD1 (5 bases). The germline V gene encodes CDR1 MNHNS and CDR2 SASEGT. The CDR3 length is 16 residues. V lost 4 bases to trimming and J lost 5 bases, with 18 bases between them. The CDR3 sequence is CASSVGAGNSDQPQHF. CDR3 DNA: TGTGCCAGCAGTGTTGGGGCAGGAAATTCGGATCAGCCCCAGCATTTT.

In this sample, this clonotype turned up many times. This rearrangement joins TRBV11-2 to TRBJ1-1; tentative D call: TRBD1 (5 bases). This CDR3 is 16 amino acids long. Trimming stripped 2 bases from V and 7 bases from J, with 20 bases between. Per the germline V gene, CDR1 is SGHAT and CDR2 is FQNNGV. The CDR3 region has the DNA TGTGCCAGCAGCTTAATTGCAGGGCCCTTTAGACTTGAAGCTTTCTTT. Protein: CASSLIAGPFRLEAFF.

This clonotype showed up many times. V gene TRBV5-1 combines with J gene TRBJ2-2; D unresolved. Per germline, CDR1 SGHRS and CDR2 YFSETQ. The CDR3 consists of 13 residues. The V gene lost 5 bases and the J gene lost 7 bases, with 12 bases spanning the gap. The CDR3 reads CASSPVLDGELFF. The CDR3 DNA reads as TGCGCCAGCAGTCCTGTCCTCGACGGGGAGCTGTTTTTT.

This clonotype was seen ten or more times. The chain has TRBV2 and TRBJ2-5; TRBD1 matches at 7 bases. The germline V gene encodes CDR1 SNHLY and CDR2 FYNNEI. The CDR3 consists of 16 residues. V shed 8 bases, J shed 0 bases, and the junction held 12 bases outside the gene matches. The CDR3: CASFGAKTGYQETQYF. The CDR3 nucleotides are TGTGCCAGCTTTGGTGCAAAGACAGGGTACCAAGAGACCCAGTACTTC. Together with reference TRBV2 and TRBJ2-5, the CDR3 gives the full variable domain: EPEVTQTPSHQVTQMGQEVILRCVPISNHLYFYWYRQILGQKVEFLVSFYNNEISEKSEIFDDQFSVERPDGSNFTLKIRSTKLEDSAMYFCASFGAKTGYQETQYFGPGTRLLVL.

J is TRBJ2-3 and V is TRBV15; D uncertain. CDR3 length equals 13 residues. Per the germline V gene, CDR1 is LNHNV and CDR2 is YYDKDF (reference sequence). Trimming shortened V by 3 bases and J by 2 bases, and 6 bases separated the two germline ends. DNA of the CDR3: TGTGCCACCAGCAGCGATGCCACAGATACGCAGTATTTT. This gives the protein CATSSDATDTQYF.

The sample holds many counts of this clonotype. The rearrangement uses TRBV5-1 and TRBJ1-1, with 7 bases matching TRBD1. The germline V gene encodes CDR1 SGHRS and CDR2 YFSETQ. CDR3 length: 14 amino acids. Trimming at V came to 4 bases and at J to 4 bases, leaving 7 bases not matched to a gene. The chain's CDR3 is CASSVTGRSTEAFF. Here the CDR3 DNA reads TGCGCCAGCAGCGTGACAGGGCGTAGCACTGAAGCTTTCTTT.

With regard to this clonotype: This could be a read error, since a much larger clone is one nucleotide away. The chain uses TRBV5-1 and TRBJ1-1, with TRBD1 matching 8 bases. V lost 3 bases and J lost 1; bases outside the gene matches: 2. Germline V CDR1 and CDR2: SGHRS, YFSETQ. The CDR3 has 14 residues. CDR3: CASSSGQANTEAFF. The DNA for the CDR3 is TGCGCCAGCAGCTCGGGACAGGCGAACACTGAAGCTTTCTTT.

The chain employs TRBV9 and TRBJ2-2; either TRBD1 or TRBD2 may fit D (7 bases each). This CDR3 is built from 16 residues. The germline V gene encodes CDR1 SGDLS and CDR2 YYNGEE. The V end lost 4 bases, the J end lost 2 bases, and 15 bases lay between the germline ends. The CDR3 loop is CASSTSGGVNTGELFF. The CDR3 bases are TGTGCCAGCAGCACCTCAGGGGGGGTAAACACCGGGGAGCTGTTTTTT.

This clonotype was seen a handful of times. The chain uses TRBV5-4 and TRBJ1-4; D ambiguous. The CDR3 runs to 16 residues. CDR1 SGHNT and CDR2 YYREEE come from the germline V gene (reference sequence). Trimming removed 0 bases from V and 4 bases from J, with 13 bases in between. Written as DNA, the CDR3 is TGTGCCAGCAGCTTGGCCTCTGAACGGGGTAATGAAAAACTGTTTTTT. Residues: CASSLASERGNEKLFF.

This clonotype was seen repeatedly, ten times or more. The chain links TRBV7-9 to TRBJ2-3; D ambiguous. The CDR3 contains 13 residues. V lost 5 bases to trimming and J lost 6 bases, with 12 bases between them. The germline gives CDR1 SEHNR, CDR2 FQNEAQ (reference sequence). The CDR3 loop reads CASSHTAPDTQYF. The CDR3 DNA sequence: TGTGCCAGCAGCCACACCGCCCCCGATACGCAGTATTTT.